These T cell receptor beta chains were read from a single sample in a study of beta chain features in type 1 diabetes. The assay was immunoSEQ multiplex PCR, and TCRdb's table has in-frame clones only and misses some. The sample contains hundreds of thousands of clones, 13% of which appear only once. The sample taken for sequencing was naive CD4+ T cells from blood. Every receptor here comes from a man aged 18 to 30 with type 1 diabetes. Each CDR3 is given with its conserved first and last residue.

CASGPDRGEAFF | TRBJ1-1 | TRBV12-5
CASSSQGLGSYEQYF | TRBJ2-7 | TRBV6-5
CASSYSGLGYYEQYF | TRBJ2-7 | TRBV6-5
CASSIGTVHQPQHF | TRBJ1-5 | TRBV19
CASSHPGRPANTGELFF | TRBJ2-2 | TRBV11-3
CASSQLPGAKSGANVLTF | TRBJ2-6 | TRBV14
CASSGQAREQYF | TRBJ2-7 | TRBV2
CASSRTILKNTGELFF | TRBJ2-2 | TRBV4-1
CASSYWTSGEETQYF | TRBJ2-5 | TRBV7-8
CASIPGGTDTQYF | TRBJ2-3 | TRBV6-6
CASSESHNEQFF | TRBJ2-1 | TRBV9
CASASGTSTDTQYF | TRBJ2-3 | TRBV19
CASSPPGRPLNEQFF | TRBJ2-1 | TRBV18
CASSAYGAEEKLFF | TRBJ1-4 | TRBV2
CASSVLKGVPQETQYF | TRBJ2-5 | TRBV11-2
CASSPQPSGEGTDTQYF | TRBJ2-3 | TRBV5-8
CASSLVGLALETQYF | TRBJ2-5 | TRBV4-1
CASSFYPRQGDNQPQHF | TRBJ1-5 | TRBV7-2
CASSKGQGKQETQYF | TRBJ2-5 | TRBV5-4
CASSLLDREGIQYF | TRBJ2-4 | TRBV2
CASRGGQGPDTQYF | TRBJ2-3 | TRBV2
CASNRIDSPLHF | TRBJ1-6 | TRBV2
CASSSQGAPYEQYF | TRBJ2-7 | TRBV27
CAISHREVRETQYF | TRBJ2-5 | TRBV10-3
CASRMAGGHQPQHF | TRBJ1-5 | TRBV7-2
CASSEQGALYGYTF | TRBJ1-2 | TRBV9
CASSSNRGTAYNEQFF | TRBJ2-1 | TRBV6-5
CSVGGPTTFGYTF | TRBJ1-2 | TRBV29-1
CASSAHSPGPYTF | TRBJ1-2 | TRBV7-2
CASSSGQVGLSGNTIYF | TRBJ1-3 | TRBV7-9
CASSYGPLGAGYTF | TRBJ1-2 | TRBV6-6
CASSLAEGADTQYF | TRBJ2-3 | TRBV5-4
CASSLGASQDTQYF | TRBJ2-3 | TRBV7-7
CSVEDRQGAGYEQYF | TRBJ2-7 | TRBV29-1
CASSPGQEETQYF | TRBJ2-5 | TRBV11-2
CASSLQGQGLNIQYF | TRBJ2-4 | TRBV5-1
CASTLGSADPYEQYF | TRBJ2-7 | TRBV6-1
CAWSKTLITEAFF | TRBJ1-1 | TRBV30
CASSLDETLGWEQYF | TRBJ2-7 | TRBV5-6
CASNKDNYNEQFF | TRBJ2-1 | TRBV2
CASSLAGQGGPYEQYF | TRBJ2-7 | TRBV5-6
CASSQEYGIQNSPLHF | TRBJ1-6 | TRBV4-1
CASSLTGGYYGYTF | TRBJ1-2 | TRBV5-4